The subject of this entry is one T cell receptor beta chain. The data belong to a study of blood T cell repertoires in COVID-19. Generated by immunoSEQ multiplex PCR, the TCRdb table keeps only in-frame clones and is missing some. The sample contains fewer than 250,000 clones, about nine tenths of which appear only once. The receptor comes from a man under 40 with acute or convalescent COVID-19. The specimen was peripheral blood.

This CDR3 is CASSKDRNYGYTF. DNA of the CDR3: TGCGCCAGCAGCAAAGACAGGAACTATGGCTACACCTTC. The genes are TRBV5-1 and TRBJ1-2, with D perhaps TRBD1 (6 bases). V was cut by 4 bases and J by 2 bases, with 9 bases left in between. CDR3 length equals 13 residues. Germline values: CDR1 SGHRS, CDR2 YFSETQ.